The text below deals with one T cell receptor (beta chain). The antigen it binds to is not known. No base-level quality is on record; no much larger clone is a single base apart. The data were taken from a study of cytomegalovirus exposure and HLA in healthy donors (dated by TCRdb to 2015 to 2018). Describing the broader study: According to an earlier analysis of 587 of the donors, about 179 million T cells yielded some 110 million unique TCR beta sequences and roughly 280 Gb of sequence data. HLA typing included class I and class II loci at four-digit resolution. Rather than drawing on any new phenotypic data, the later analysis identified candidate immune exposures from TCR beta sequences and the way those sequences occurred across donors. The study was designed to test whether signatures of past pathogen exposure could be identified by cataloging public T cell receptors. The number of donors typed differed by locus, with about 629-630 for A, B, C, DRB1 and DQB1, around 500 for DQA1, 600 to 610 for DPA1, and some 440 for DPB1. The study used immunosequencing to profile the T cell repertoires of around 600 subjects and linked those repertoires to cytomegalovirus serostatus. Among around 400 genotyped donors of the cohort, an average of 235,054 unique TCR beta nucleotide sequences were sequenced per donor, 15% to 20% of them non-productive. High-throughput TCR immunosequencing, statistical association of individual TCRs with disease status, and machine learning were combined to predict cytomegalovirus infection status. In a later genetic analysis, genome-wide SNP genotypes for 398 of the 666 donors were used, and that subset was treated as a discovery cohort. The genetic ancestry cluster associated with self-reported Caucasian donors included 81% of the roughly 400 genotyped donors. A later analysis re-examined previously published TCR beta repertoires from roughly 650 donors and added high-resolution HLA genotyping to investigate patterns of TCR occurrence. Because of strong linkage in the cohort, roughly five DR-DQ haplotypes were treated as single units for association and clustering. All discovery cohort repertoires had been generated on a single sequencing platform. Donor age, sex, ethnicity and CMV serostatus were compiled alongside the repertoire data. In an earlier analysis of a few hundred of the donors, high-throughput TCR beta sequencing was used to judge whether each TCR beta V gene segment behaved as functional or pseudogenic. Roughly 300 gigabases of sequencing data and approximately 85 million unique TCR sequences were included in an early release covering roughly 600 HLA-typed donors. In addition to the first cohort of roughly 670 subjects, a separate validation cohort of under 150 different subjects was used.

V drops 11 bases and J drops 4 bases, leaving 14 bases in between. Including the terminal cysteine and phenylalanine, the CDR3 comprises 13 residues. Only CDR3 DNA remains: 39 bases, in frame from the first base. From a lookup of the germline V gene, CDR1 and CDR2 are LGHNA and YNFKEQ. Here is what the overall study found, with its caveats: The authors suggested that the approach could potentially be generalized to other disease states and immunological phenotypes. Some IMGT-functional V segments, including TRBV6-2 and TRBV6-3, could not be distinguished by the 87-base-pair reads and were therefore excluded. Most CMV-associated TCR beta chains appeared to be HLA-restricted in a later analysis, and the HLA associations seemed to be driven largely by CMV exposure. In a later analysis, 15,000 to 20,000 TCR beta sequences were associated with specific HLA alleles at a false discovery rate of 0.05. Assigning TCR associations to individual alleles was difficult when HLA alleles, especially DR and DQ, strongly co-occurred. Only TCR beta chains were sequenced in this cohort, and the absence of alpha or paired-chain data limited detectable features. Because some donors lacked HLA typing at each locus, the association tests relied only on the typed subset. The classifier was reported to diagnose cytomegalovirus status with high specificity and sensitivity in both the original cohort and the validation cohort. The earlier analysis of about 600 of the donors excluded fewer than 20 rarely observed V segments, including chromosome 9 orphons, because counts were too low. A few of the identified cytomegalovirus-associated TCR beta chains were confirmed in vitro to be specific for cytomegalovirus antigens. A cluster of highly shared sequence variants was judged likely to be a technical artifact of the sequencing pipeline. An earlier analysis of approximately 600 of the donors showed that most TCR beta V segments appeared in productive rearrangements either about 90% or about 30% of the time, which broadly matched IMGT annotations. CMV serostatus was the only immune exposure information available for the cohort. A later genetic analysis reported fewer N-insertions in productive TCRs among donors in an Asian-associated ancestry cluster than the roughly 700-donor mean. Compared with equally common non-associated chains, HLA-associated TCR beta chains in a later analysis were more clonally expanded and had lower generation probabilities. A further reported finding was that TCR beta sequences accurately predicted the HLA-A and HLA-B alleles for most subjects in the first cohort. An association between a missense DCLRE1C variant and V-gene and J-gene trimming of TCR beta chains was found in a later genetic analysis and replicated in an independent cohort. While some public TCRs were present in many individuals, most TCR sequences turned up only very rarely across donors. In a later analysis, several top co-occurrence clusters were reported to appear linked to parvovirus B19, influenza, CMV and Epstein-Barr virus. Roughly uniform sequencing depth across donors was assumed in presence/absence analyses, although this assumption may not hold. A later analysis found that TCR association rates varied across HLA loci, with DRB1 alleles showing the most associated TCRs and HLA-C alleles the fewest. Correlated functional status among segregating V segments might reflect linkage disequilibrium, but an unknown experimental factor could not be ruled out. A total of fewer than 200 TCR beta chains were listed by the study as associated with cytomegalovirus.

The cohort consisted of approximately 670 healthy bone marrow donors. All cohort members were sampled while nominally healthy, although unrecorded immune exposures were likely present. The donor tested CMV seronegative and was one of the 352 seronegative cohort members. A peripheral blood sample was provided by each donor, and peripheral blood mononuclear cells were used for TCR beta sequencing. Genomic DNA extraction from the blood cell samples was performed with the Qiagen DNeasy Blood Extraction Kit. The library was generated by the immunoSEQ multiplex PCR assay. For the multiplex PCR, a mixture combining 60 forward primers for TCR Vbeta segments and 13 reverse primers for TCR Jbeta segments was used. Amplification of the CDR3 region of rearranged TCR beta genes was performed with a multiplex PCR assay on genomic DNA. Amplified TCR beta libraries were sequenced as 87-base-pair reads on the Illumina HiSeq System. From the authors' description of their analysis: A later analysis counted about 82 million unique TCR beta chains across the 666 repertoires, and 10 million to 11 million of these chains were shared by at least two donors. A nearest-neighbor algorithm error-corrected the raw reads and collapsed the reads into unique sequences, merging closely related sequences to remove PCR and sequencing errors. To assign V, D and J gene segments, CDR3 sequences were aligned to IMGT reference sequences. For a sequence to be retained, at least a six-nucleotide match to both a V gene segment and a J gene segment was required. Rearrangements were called productive when the CDR3 lacked stop codons and stayed in frame with V and J; all others were non-productive. Following IMGT convention, CDR3 was defined as the stretch from the second conserved V-encoded cysteine up to the conserved J-encoded phenylalanine. In an earlier analysis of approximately 500 of the donors, sequences lacking an unambiguous match to a single V gene segment were excluded. In an earlier analysis of 587 of the donors, V segments were called functional above 56.7% productive rearrangements and were called segregating when the between-donor standard deviation exceeded 5%. To diagnose cytomegalovirus status from the catalog of TCR beta chain sequences, a statistical classification framework was built. In a later analysis, V and J genes were assigned by comparing TCR nucleotide sequences against IMGT/GENE-DB human TR gene sequences. A later analysis assigned CDR3 sequences and most-parsimonious VDJ recombination scenarios with the TCRdist pipeline. In a later analysis, each TCR beta chain was defined by its CDR3 amino acid sequence together with its V-gene family, and reads without a unique V-gene family were excluded. A later analysis removed several hundred highly shared, low-generation-probability nucleotide sequences to deal with suspected cross-contamination and a sequencing artifact. In a later analysis, a clonal expansion index for each public chain was calculated from normalized within-repertoire ranks of inferred template counts. A later analysis computed generation probabilities with a VDJ recombination model fitted to out-of-frame rearrangements, and checked the results against IGoR. Hypergeometric tests were used in a later analysis to score TCR-TCR, TCR-HLA and TCR-CMV co-occurrence, with a repertoire-size bias correction applied to the TCR pairs. False discovery rates were estimated in a later analysis by permuting HLA or CMV assignments 20 times. In a later analysis, co-occurring TCRs were grouped with DBSCAN, and TCRdist sequence similarity was added when clustering was performed within HLA-allele-positive subsets. Co-occurrence clustering excluded repertoires with fewer than 30,000 or more than 120,000 public chains, plus five with anomalous nucleotide sharing. Here the immuneACCESS table is served through TCRdb, limited to in-frame sequences with V and J called. Missing clones are a known gap in these copies; in checked studies unresolved V genes cover under half, and the rest lacks a known reason. Clone size and V and J calls were adopted from that table, with D and trimming inferred from the DNA. The sample profile shows around 220,000 clones; 65% to 90% of them were found once. Jointly, the top ten make up 1.1% to 1.5% of the sample.

The source material was PBMCs. This receptor was obtained from a girl aged 10 to 17 in good health and CMV-seronegative. The V and J segments used are TRBV4-2 and TRBJ2-2, and possibly TRBD1, on 6 matching bases. The CDR3 corresponds to CASWGLSTGELFF. The sequenced DNA: TGTGCCTCCTGGGGGCTTAGCACCGGGGAGCTGTTTTTT.